A single T cell receptor (beta chain) is shown here with its context. These data are taken from a study of blood T cell repertoires in COVID-19. Assay used: immunoSEQ multiplex PCR; TCRdb lists only in-frame clones, some missing. The sample has hundreds of thousands of clones; roughly 88% are singletons. The receptor comes from a human donor in a cohort sampled during active COVID-19. The specimen sequenced was peripheral blood.

The CDR3 protein is CASSPPGGQETQYF. The DNA of the CDR3 is TGTGCCAGCAGCCCCCCTGGAGGCCAAGAGACCCAGTACTTC. The V gene is TRBV3-1 (or the pseudogene TRBV3-2), the J gene TRBJ2-5, with D possibly being TRBD2 (5 bases). Trimming left V 4 bases short and J 1 base short, with 10 bases between. Germline lookup yields CDR1 LGHDT and CDR2 YNNKEL (reference sequence). CDR3 length: 14 amino acids.